This T cell receptor beta chain came from a study of Ad26.COV2.S vaccination and SARS-CoV-2 variants. General observations from the study: People who got the vaccine had more spike-specific TCR breadth than people who got placebo. Comparability of non-spike TCR breadth was observed across vaccine and placebo recipients. Analytic work on TCR breadth and depth might have understated the full extent of total T cell responses.

Treatment noted: approximately 18 received Ad26.COV2.S at low or high dose, single or two shots; about 5 received placebo; per-sample allocation not given. Sampling was performed 63 days after the first vaccine or placebo injection. An Ad26 vector was used to express Wuhan-strain SARS-CoV-2 spike as the vaccine. There are 15 residues in the CDR3. V lost 1 base to trimming and J lost 7 bases, with 17 bases between them. In germline, CDR1 is MGHRA, CDR2 YSYEKL. As for this clone: No antigen is known for it.

Generated by immunoSEQ multiplex PCR, the TCRdb table keeps only in-frame clones and is missing some. The top ten hold approximately 1.9% of the sample, which has some 300,000 clones, 86% seen once. The sequence was obtained from a person between 18 and 60 years old who received the Ad26.COV2.S COVID-19 vaccine or a placebo. The input for sequencing was peripheral blood, taken in a trial of Ad26.COV2.S vaccine versus placebo. The rearrangement links TRBV4-1 to TRBJ2-7; maybe TRBD2 (6 bases). CDR3 nucleotides: TGCGCCAGCAGCCAAGGGAGGGCCACCCCAGGGGAGCAGTACTTC. This encodes CASSQGRATPGEQYF.